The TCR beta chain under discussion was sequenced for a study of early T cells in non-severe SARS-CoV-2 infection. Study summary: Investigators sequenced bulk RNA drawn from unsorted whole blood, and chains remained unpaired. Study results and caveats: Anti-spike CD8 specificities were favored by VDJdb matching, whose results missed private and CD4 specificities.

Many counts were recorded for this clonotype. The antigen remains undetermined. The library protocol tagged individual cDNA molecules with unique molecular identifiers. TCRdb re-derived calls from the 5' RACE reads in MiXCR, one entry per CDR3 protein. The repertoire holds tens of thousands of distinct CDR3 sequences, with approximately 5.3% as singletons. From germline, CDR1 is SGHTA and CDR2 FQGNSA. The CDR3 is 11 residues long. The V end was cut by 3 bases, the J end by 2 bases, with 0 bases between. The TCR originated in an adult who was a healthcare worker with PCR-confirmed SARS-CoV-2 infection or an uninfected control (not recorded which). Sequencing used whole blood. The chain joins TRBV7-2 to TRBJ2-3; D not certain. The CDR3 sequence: CASSFTDTQYF. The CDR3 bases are TGTGCCAGCAGCTTCACAGATACGCAGTATTTT.